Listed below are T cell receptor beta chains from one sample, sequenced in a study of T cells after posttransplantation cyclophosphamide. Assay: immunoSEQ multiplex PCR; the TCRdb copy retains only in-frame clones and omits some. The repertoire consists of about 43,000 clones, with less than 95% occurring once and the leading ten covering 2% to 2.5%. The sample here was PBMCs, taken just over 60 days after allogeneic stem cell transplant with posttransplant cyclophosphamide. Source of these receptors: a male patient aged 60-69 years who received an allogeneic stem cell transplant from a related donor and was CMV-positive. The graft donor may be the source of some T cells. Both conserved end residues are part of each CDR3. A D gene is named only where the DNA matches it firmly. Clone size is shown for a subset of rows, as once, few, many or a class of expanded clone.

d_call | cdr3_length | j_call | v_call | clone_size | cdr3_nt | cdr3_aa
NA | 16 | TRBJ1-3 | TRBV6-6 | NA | TGTGCCAGCAGTTACTTTGACACCAACTCTGGAAACACCATATATTTT | CASSYFDTNSGNTIYF
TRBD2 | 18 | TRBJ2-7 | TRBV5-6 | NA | TGTGCCAGCAGCAGGCAAGGACTAGCGACTCCATGGACCTACGAGCAGTACTTC | CASSRQGLATPWTYEQYF
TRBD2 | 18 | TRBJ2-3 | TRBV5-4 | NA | TGTGCCAGCAGCTTGGCCCTAGCGGGGCTATGGAGGGCAGATACGCAGTATTTT | CASSLALAGLWRADTQYF
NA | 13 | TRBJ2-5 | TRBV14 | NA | TGTGCCAGCAGCCCCTGGAGAGGAGAGACCCAGTACTTC | CASSPWRGETQYF
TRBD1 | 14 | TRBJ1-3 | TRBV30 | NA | TGTGCCTGGAGTGTACAGGGGTTAGGAAACACCATATATTTT | CAWSVQGLGNTIYF
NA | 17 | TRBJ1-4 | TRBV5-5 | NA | TGTGCCAGCAGCCTGACAGCAACTCCCGACCTTAATGAAAAACTGTTTTTT | CASSLTATPDLNEKLFF
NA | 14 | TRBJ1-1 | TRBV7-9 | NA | TGTGCCAGCAGCTTGGGACTGGGAAACACTGAAGCTTTCTTT | CASSLGLGNTEAFF
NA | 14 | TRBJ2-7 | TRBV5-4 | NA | TGTGCCAGCAGCTCGAAACTAGAAGGCTACGAGCAGTACTTC | CASSSKLEGYEQYF
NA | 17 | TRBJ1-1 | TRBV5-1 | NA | TGCGCCAGCACCCCATTCCCCGGCGGGGGAGGCGGCACTGAAGCTTTCTTT | CASTPFPGGGGGTEAFF
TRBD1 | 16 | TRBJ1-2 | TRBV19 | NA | TGTGCCAGTAGTGCGAAATCCGGGACAGGGGCCTATGGCTACACCTTC | CASSAKSGTGAYGYTF
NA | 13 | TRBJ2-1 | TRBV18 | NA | TGTGCCAGCTCACCGAGCAGGGAAAATGAGCAGTTCTTC | CASSPSRENEQFF
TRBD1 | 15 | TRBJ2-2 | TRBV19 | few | TGTGCCAGTAGGGCGACAGGGGCGGGGACCGGGGAGCTGTTTTTT | CASRATGAGTGELFF
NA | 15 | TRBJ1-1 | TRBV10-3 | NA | TGTGCCATCAGTGAGTCAGCGGGGCCCAACACTGAAGCTTTCTTT | CAISESAGPNTEAFF
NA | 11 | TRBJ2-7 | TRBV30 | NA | TGTGCCTGGAGTGTGTTTAACGAGCAGTACTTC | CAWSVFNEQYF
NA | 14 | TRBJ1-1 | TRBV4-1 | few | TGCGCCAGCAGCCAAAGTGAAGGGGTCCCTGAAGCTTTCTTT | CASSQSEGVPEAFF
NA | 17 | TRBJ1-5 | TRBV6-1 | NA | TGTGCCAGCAGTGAATGGGAGGGACGGGCCCTTTGGTGGCCCCAGCATTTT | CASSEWEGRALWWPQHF
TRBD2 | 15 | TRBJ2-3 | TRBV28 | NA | TGTGCCAGCAGTTCGGCGGGGGGTCGAACAGATACGCAGTATTTT | CASSSAGGRTDTQYF
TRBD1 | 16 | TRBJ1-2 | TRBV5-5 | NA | TGTGCCAGCAGCTTGGCCCGCGGGACAGGACCCTATGGCTACACCTTC | CASSLARGTGPYGYTF
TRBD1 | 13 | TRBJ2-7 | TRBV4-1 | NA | TGCGCCACTTCCGGGACAGACTCCTACGAGCAGTACTTC | CATSGTDSYEQYF
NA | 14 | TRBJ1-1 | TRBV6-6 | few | TGTGCCAGCAGTAAAACAGTGAGGGCCGCTGAAGCTTTCTTT | CASSKTVRAAEAFF
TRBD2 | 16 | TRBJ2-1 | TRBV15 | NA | TGTGCCACCAACAACTGGGGGAGCGGGGGGTTCGGTGAGCAGTTCTTC | CATNNWGSGGFGEQFF
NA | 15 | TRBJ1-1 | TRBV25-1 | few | TGTGCCAGCAGCTCGATGGGTAGAGGGAACACTGAAGCTTTCTTT | CASSSMGRGNTEAFF
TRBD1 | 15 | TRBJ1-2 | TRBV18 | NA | TGTGCCAGCTCACCTACCAACGCAGGGGGATTGGACTACACCTTC | CASSPTNAGGLDYTF
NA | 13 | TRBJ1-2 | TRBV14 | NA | TGTGCCAGCAGCCAAGAACAGAACTATGGCTACACCTTC | CASSQEQNYGYTF
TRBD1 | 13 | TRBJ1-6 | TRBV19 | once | TGTGCCAGTAGTCTACAGGGGTTGTCACCCCTCCACTTT | CASSLQGLSPLHF
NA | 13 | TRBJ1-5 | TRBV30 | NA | TGTGCCTGGAGTGCGACAGGACCTCAGCCCCAGCATTTT | CAWSATGPQPQHF
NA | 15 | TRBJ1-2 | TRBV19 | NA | TGTGCCAGTAGACGGCGTGGGTTAGCCAACTATGGCTACACCTTC | CASRRRGLANYGYTF
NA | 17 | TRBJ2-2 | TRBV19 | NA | TGTGCCAGTAGTGGACAATCGGGCGGGGACGGAACCGGGGAGCTGTTTTTT | CASSGQSGGDGTGELFF
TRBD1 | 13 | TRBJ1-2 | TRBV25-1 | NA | TGTGCCAGCAGTGGGGGGACAGGGGTTGGCTACACCTTC | CASSGGTGVGYTF
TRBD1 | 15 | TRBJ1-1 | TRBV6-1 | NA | TGTGCCAGCAGGAGGGACAGGGGCATGAACACTGAAGCTTTCTTT | CASRRDRGMNTEAFF
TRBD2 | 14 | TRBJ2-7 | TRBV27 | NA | TGTGCCAGCAAGACTAGCGGGGGGAGCTGGGAGCAGTACTTC | CASKTSGGSWEQYF
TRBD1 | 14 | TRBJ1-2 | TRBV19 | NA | TGTGCCAGTAGTAGGACAGGATCTTGGAAAGGCTACACCTTC | CASSRTGSWKGYTF
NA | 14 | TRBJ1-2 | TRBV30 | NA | TGTGCCTGGAGTCAAGGCGGGGGCGGGTATGGCTACACCTTC | CAWSQGGGGYGYTF
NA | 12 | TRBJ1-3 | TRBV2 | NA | TGTGCCAGCAGCGCGACTGGAAACACCATATATTTT | CASSATGNTIYF
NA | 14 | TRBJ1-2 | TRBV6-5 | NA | TGTGCCAGCAGTTACAGGTGGGGAGGTTATGGCTACACCTTC | CASSYRWGGYGYTF
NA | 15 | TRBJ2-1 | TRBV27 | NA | TGTGCCAGCAGTTTCTGGCAGGGGCCGGGCAATGAGCAGTTCTTC | CASSFWQGPGNEQFF
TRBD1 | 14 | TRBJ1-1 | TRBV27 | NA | TGTGCCAGCAGATCGGACAGGGTGGCGACTGAAGCTTTCTTT | CASRSDRVATEAFF
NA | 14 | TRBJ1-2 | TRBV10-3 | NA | TGTGCCATCAGTGAGTCCGCAGGGAACTATGGCTACACCTTC | CAISESAGNYGYTF
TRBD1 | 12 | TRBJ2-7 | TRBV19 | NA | TGTGCCAGTAGTAAGACAGGGGGCGAGCAGTACTTC | CASSKTGGEQYF
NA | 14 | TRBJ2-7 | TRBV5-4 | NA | TGTGCCAGCAGCAAAGGACAAGGGTGGCGCGAGCAGTACTTC | CASSKGQGWREQYF
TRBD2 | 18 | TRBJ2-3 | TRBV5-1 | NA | TGCGCCAGCAGCTTGGCCAGCGGGGGGGGCCGAGGCACAGATACGCAGTATTTT | CASSLASGGGRGTDTQYF
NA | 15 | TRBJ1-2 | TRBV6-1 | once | TGTGCCAGCACCTCCTTCAAGTCGGGTAACTATGGCTACACCTTC | CASTSFKSGNYGYTF
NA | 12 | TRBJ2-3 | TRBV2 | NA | TGTGCCGGGGGACTCCGTGGAGATACGCAGTATTTT | CAGGLRGDTQYF
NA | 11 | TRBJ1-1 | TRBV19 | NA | TGTGCCATTCCGGGGAACACTGAAGCTTTCTTT | CAIPGNTEAFF
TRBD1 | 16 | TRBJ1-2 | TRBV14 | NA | TGTGCCAGCAGCCAAGATTCTCAGGGACAGGGGATGAGCTACACCTTC | CASSQDSQGQGMSYTF
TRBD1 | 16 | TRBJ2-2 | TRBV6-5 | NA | TGTGCCAGCAGTTACGGAAGGACAGGGGGCACCGGGGAGCTGTTTTTT | CASSYGRTGGTGELFF